The rows below give T cell receptor beta chains drawn from one sample of a study of T cell responses to AZD1222 COVID-19 vaccine. Some clones are missing from TCRdb's copy, which holds only in-frame ones; the method was immunoSEQ multiplex PCR. The table has more than 100,000 clones, 86% seen once. Material: peripheral blood, obtained on day 0 of AZD1222 vaccination. These receptors all stem from an adult in good health. CDR3s include the opening cysteine and the closing phenylalanine or tryptophan. Fields, in order: J gene, V gene, clone size, D gene, CDR3 protein, CDR3 DNA. D genes are given only for firm matches. Clone size, where shown, is once, few, many, or a class for clones that have expanded.

J gene: TRBJ2-7; V gene: TRBV19; clone size: NA; D gene: TRBD1; CDR3 protein: CASSPTGVYEQYF; CDR3 DNA: TGTGCCAGTAGCCCGACAGGGGTCTACGAGCAGTACTTC
J gene: TRBJ1-6; V gene: TRBV30; clone size: NA; D gene: NA; CDR3 protein: CAWSAGRNSPLHF; CDR3 DNA: TGTGCCTGGAGTGCCGGACGAAATTCACCCCTCCACTTT
J gene: TRBJ1-5; V gene: TRBV30; clone size: NA; D gene: NA; CDR3 protein: CAWTPGAGQPQHF; CDR3 DNA: TGTGCCTGGACCCCAGGGGCTGGACAGCCCCAGCATTTT
J gene: TRBJ2-3; V gene: TRBV28; clone size: NA; D gene: NA; CDR3 protein: CASSLLGQARDTQYF; CDR3 DNA: TGTGCCAGCAGTTTATTGGGCCAGGCCAGGGATACGCAGTATTTT
J gene: TRBJ1-5; V gene: TRBV19; clone size: NA; D gene: NA; CDR3 protein: CASSISENQPQHF; CDR3 DNA: TGTGCCAGTAGTATATCAGAAAATCAGCCCCAGCATTTT
J gene: TRBJ2-2; V gene: TRBV11-3; clone size: NA; D gene: TRBD2; CDR3 protein: CASSQIHSGVLTGELFF; CDR3 DNA: TGTGCCAGCAGCCAAATACATAGCGGGGTCCTCACCGGGGAGCTGTTTTTT
J gene: TRBJ1-2; V gene: TRBV7-2; clone size: NA; D gene: TRBD1; CDR3 protein: CASSLGPTGESGYTF; CDR3 DNA: TGTGCCAGCAGCTTAGGCCCGACAGGGGAAAGCGGCTACACCTTC
J gene: TRBJ1-5; V gene: TRBV19; clone size: NA; D gene: NA; CDR3 protein: CATHQVAGIGQPQHF; CDR3 DNA: TGTGCCACTCATCAGGTGGCAGGGATAGGTCAGCCCCAGCATTTT
J gene: TRBJ2-3; V gene: TRBV10-1; clone size: NA; D gene: TRBD2; CDR3 protein: CASSPQLAGLDTQYF; CDR3 DNA: TGCGCCAGCAGCCCCCAACTAGCGGGGTTAGATACGCAGTATTTT
J gene: TRBJ2-1; V gene: TRBV5-1; clone size: NA; D gene: TRBD2; CDR3 protein: CASSLPSGGALGEQFF; CDR3 DNA: TGCGCCAGCAGCTTGCCTAGCGGGGGAGCCCTTGGTGAGCAGTTCTTC
J gene: TRBJ2-1; V gene: TRBV4-1; clone size: NA; D gene: TRBD2; CDR3 protein: CASRDYWTSGGNEQFF; CDR3 DNA: TGCGCCAGCAGGGACTATTGGACTAGCGGGGGGAATGAGCAGTTCTTC
J gene: TRBJ2-7; V gene: TRBV28; clone size: NA; D gene: NA; CDR3 protein: CAIRHQYTYEQYF; CDR3 DNA: TGTGCCATCAGACACCAATACACCTACGAGCAGTACTTC
J gene: TRBJ2-4; V gene: TRBV6-4; clone size: NA; D gene: TRBD1; CDR3 protein: CAAHRRDRGTLAKNIQYF; CDR3 DNA: TGTGCCGCCCACCGGCGGGACAGGGGCACTCTAGCCAAAAACATTCAGTACTTC
J gene: TRBJ2-2; V gene: TRBV11-3; clone size: once; D gene: TRBD2; CDR3 protein: CASSRGGTGELFF; CDR3 DNA: TGTGCCAGCAGCCGCGGGGGAACGGGGGAGCTGTTTTTT
J gene: TRBJ2-2; V gene: TRBV9; clone size: NA; D gene: NA; CDR3 protein: CASSKTSPPLTGELFF; CDR3 DNA: TGTGCCAGCAGCAAAACTAGTCCCCCGCTAACCGGGGAGCTGTTTTTT
J gene: TRBJ1-1; V gene: TRBV12-5; clone size: NA; D gene: TRBD1; CDR3 protein: CASGLIIGQGNTEAFF; CDR3 DNA: TGTGCTAGTGGTTTAATTATCGGACAGGGGAACACTGAAGCTTTCTTT
J gene: TRBJ2-2; V gene: TRBV6-5; clone size: NA; D gene: NA; CDR3 protein: CASIYTLVGELFF; CDR3 DNA: TGTGCCAGCATCTATACCTTGGTCGGGGAGCTGTTTTTT
J gene: TRBJ1-4; V gene: TRBV18; clone size: NA; D gene: NA; CDR3 protein: CASSYTDEKLFF; CDR3 DNA: TGTGCCAGCTCTTATACTGATGAAAAACTGTTTTTT
J gene: TRBJ2-1; V gene: TRBV19; clone size: NA; D gene: TRBD1; CDR3 protein: CASSISPGQVYNEQFF; CDR3 DNA: TGTGCCAGTAGTATCAGCCCGGGACAGGTCTACAATGAGCAGTTCTTC
J gene: TRBJ2-7; V gene: TRBV27; clone size: NA; D gene: NA; CDR3 protein: CASTRRDKPYEQYF; CDR3 DNA: TGTGCCAGCACCCGCCGGGACAAGCCCTACGAGCAGTACTTC
J gene: TRBJ1-5; V gene: TRBV4-2; clone size: NA; D gene: TRBD1; CDR3 protein: CASSLVTGGTSYSNQPQHF; CDR3 DNA: TGTGCCAGCAGCCTCGTCACAGGGGGAACTTCTTATAGCAATCAGCCCCAGCATTTT
J gene: TRBJ1-2; V gene: TRBV30; clone size: NA; D gene: TRBD1; CDR3 protein: CAWSVLGTVSTF; CDR3 DNA: TGTGCCTGGAGTGTCCTCGGGACAGTCTCCACCTTC
J gene: TRBJ2-5; V gene: TRBV7-9; clone size: NA; D gene: TRBD2; CDR3 protein: CASSFTSGGAGETQYF; CDR3 DNA: TGTGCCAGCAGCTTCACTAGCGGGGGGGCTGGGGAGACCCAGTACTTC
J gene: TRBJ2-1; V gene: TRBV15; clone size: few; D gene: NA; CDR3 protein: CATSLQTIYNEQFF; CDR3 DNA: TGTGCCACCAGCTTGCAGACTATCTACAATGAGCAGTTCTTC
J gene: TRBJ2-6; V gene: TRBV7-2; clone size: NA; D gene: NA; CDR3 protein: CASTNRGLGANVLTF; CDR3 DNA: TGTGCCAGCACAAACCGGGGGTTAGGGGCCAACGTCCTGACTTTC
J gene: TRBJ2-1; V gene: TRBV19; clone size: NA; D gene: NA; CDR3 protein: CASTWQGKPYNEQFF; CDR3 DNA: TGTGCCAGTACCTGGCAGGGGAAGCCCTACAATGAGCAGTTCTTC
J gene: TRBJ2-2; V gene: TRBV28; clone size: few; D gene: NA; CDR3 protein: CASSFYTGELFF; CDR3 DNA: TGTGCCAGCAGTTTTTACACCGGGGAGCTGTTTTTT
J gene: TRBJ1-1; V gene: TRBV7-8; clone size: few; D gene: NA; CDR3 protein: CASSRFVSWAEAFF; CDR3 DNA: TGTGCCAGCAGCAGGTTCGTGTCATGGGCTGAAGCTTTCTTT
J gene: TRBJ2-5; V gene: TRBV5-1; clone size: NA; D gene: NA; CDR3 protein: CASSARGSGETQYF; CDR3 DNA: TGCGCCAGCAGCGCCCGGGGGTCCGGGGAGACCCAGTACTTC
J gene: TRBJ2-1; V gene: TRBV5-1; clone size: NA; D gene: NA; CDR3 protein: CASSLEDTINNEQFF; CDR3 DNA: TGCGCCAGCAGCTTGGAGGACACTATAAACAATGAGCAGTTCTTC
J gene: TRBJ1-3; V gene: TRBV6-4; clone size: NA; D gene: TRBD1; CDR3 protein: CASTRGRHSGNTIYF; CDR3 DNA: TGTGCCAGCACCAGGGGGCGGCACTCTGGAAACACCATATATTTT
J gene: TRBJ2-2; V gene: TRBV7-3; clone size: NA; D gene: TRBD2; CDR3 protein: CASSLGLAGTGELFF; CDR3 DNA: TGTGCCAGCAGCTTAGGACTAGCGGGAACCGGGGAGCTGTTTTTT
J gene: TRBJ2-3; V gene: TRBV2; clone size: NA; D gene: TRBD2; CDR3 protein: CASIGYGLVTDTQYF; CDR3 DNA: TGTGCCAGCATTGGTTATGGACTAGTAACAGATACGCAGTATTTT
J gene: TRBJ1-4; V gene: TRBV4-1; clone size: once; D gene: NA; CDR3 protein: CASSFTGSGTHNEKLFF; CDR3 DNA: TGCGCCAGCAGCTTCACGGGATCCGGGACACATAATGAAAAACTGTTTTTT
J gene: TRBJ1-2; V gene: TRBV4-1; clone size: NA; D gene: TRBD1; CDR3 protein: CASSLGQGTYGYTF; CDR3 DNA: TGCGCCAGCAGCCTAGGACAGGGCACCTATGGCTACACCTTC
J gene: TRBJ1-1; V gene: TRBV6-5; clone size: few; D gene: NA; CDR3 protein: CASTAGRGAFF; CDR3 DNA: TGTGCCAGCACCGCCGGGCGGGGAGCTTTCTTT
J gene: TRBJ2-7; V gene: TRBV5-5; clone size: NA; D gene: NA; CDR3 protein: CASSLQGPSYEQYF; CDR3 DNA: TGTGCCAGCAGCTTGCAGGGCCCTTCCTACGAGCAGTACTTC
J gene: TRBJ2-2; V gene: TRBV18; clone size: NA; D gene: TRBD1; CDR3 protein: CASSPGDSLNTGELFF; CDR3 DNA: TGTGCCAGCTCCCCAGGGGACAGCTTGAACACCGGGGAGCTGTTTTTT